The entry below gives a single T cell receptor (beta chain) sequence along with its context. The data originate from a study of blood T cell repertoires in COVID-19. Study overall: The United States, Italy and Spain supplied acute and convalescent COVID-19 samples. The analysed material was cDNA or gDNA that came from T cells, B-cell-depleted T cells, or PBMCs.

Data came from immunoSEQ multiplex PCR; TCRdb stores just in-frame clones and leaves some out. The sample yields around 170,000 clones, about 86% seen once. The CDR3 spans 15 residues. V trimming: 6 bases; J trimming: 4 bases; junction bases outside the gene matches: 7. Germline V lookup: CDR1 MDHEN, CDR2 SYDVKM. The specimen sequenced was peripheral blood. This clonotype was obtained from a man aged 50 to 59 with active or convalescent COVID-19. The chain couples TRBV28 to TRBJ1-4; TRBD1 agrees at 8 bases. This chain's CDR3 is CASSPRTGSNEKLFF. CDR3 in DNA: TGTGCCAGCAGCCCTAGGACAGGGAGTAATGAAAAACTGTTTTTT. The full variable domain, with the rest looked up from reference TRBV28 and TRBJ1-4, is DVKVTQSSRYLVKRTGEKVFLECVQDMDHENMFWYRQDPGLGLRLIYFSYDVKMKEKGDIPEGYSVSREKKERFSLILESASTNQTSMYLCASSPRTGSNEKLFFGSGTQLSVL.